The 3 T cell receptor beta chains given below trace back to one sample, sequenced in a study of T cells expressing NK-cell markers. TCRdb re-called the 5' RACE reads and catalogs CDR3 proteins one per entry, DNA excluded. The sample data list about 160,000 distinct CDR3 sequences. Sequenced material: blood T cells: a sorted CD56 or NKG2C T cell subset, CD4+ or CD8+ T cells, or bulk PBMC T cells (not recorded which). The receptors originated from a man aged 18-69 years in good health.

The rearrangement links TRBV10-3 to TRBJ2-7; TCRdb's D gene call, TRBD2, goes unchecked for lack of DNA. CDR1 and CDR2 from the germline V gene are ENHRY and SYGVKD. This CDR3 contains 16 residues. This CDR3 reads CAISEGLAGAFYEQYF.

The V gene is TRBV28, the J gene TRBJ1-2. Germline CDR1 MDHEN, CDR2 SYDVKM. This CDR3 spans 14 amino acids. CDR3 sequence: CASSFSGAWGGYTF.

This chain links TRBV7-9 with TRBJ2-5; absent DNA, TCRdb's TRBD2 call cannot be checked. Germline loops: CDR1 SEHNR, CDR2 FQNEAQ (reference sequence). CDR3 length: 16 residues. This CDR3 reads CASSPGTSGGRKTQYF.